This TCR beta chain was sequenced in a study of blood T cell repertoires in COVID-19. Study information: Samples of COVID-19 (acute and convalescent) were obtained from the United States, Italy and Spain. T cells, B-cell-depleted T cells, or PBMCs supplied cDNA or gDNA.

Assay used: immunoSEQ multiplex PCR; TCRdb lists only in-frame clones, some missing. Of about 210,000 clones listed, more than 80% were seen once; the top ten hold around 8.8%. Concerning this clone: One end of the junction does not line up with germline, which may come from a read error.

The germline V gene has CDR1 MNHNS and CDR2 SASEGT. The CDR3 sequence is 16 residues long. Ages ranged from roughly 18 to 100 years, with residence in about 23 US areas. Two consecutive negative NP/OP PCR tests, clearance, or resolved symptoms defined Cohort 3 recovery. The source is a man aged 40-50 years who had recovered from COVID-19. The sequencing sample was made of PBMCs or T cells enriched from blood (not recorded which). The chain combines TRBV6-1 with TRBJ1-6; 7 nucleotides line up with TRBD1. The CDR3 sequence: CASSQARTGGDSPLHF. The CDR3 DNA follows: TGTGCCAGCAGTCAAGCCCGGACAGGTGGGGATTCACCCCTCCACTTT.